This T cell receptor beta chain was identified during a study of blood T cell repertoires in COVID-19. The authors' processing: Amplifying reference gene primers gave estimates of nucleated cell counts. The table came from immunoSEQ multiplex PCR; TCRdb's copy has only in-frame clones and leaves some out. The V and J calls and the clone size are those of that table, but D and trimming were determined from the DNA. In the table there are 90,000 to 150,000 clones, approximately 87% of which are singletons. The J segment lost 8 bases and the V segment lost 1 base, leaving 2 bases of the junction unmatched. This CDR3 contains 15 residues. The V gene's germline CDR1 is MNHNS and CDR2 SASEGT.

The receptor was isolated from a man between 65 and 85 years old who had recovered from COVID-19. The sequenced sample consisted of peripheral blood. V gene TRBV6-1 combines with J gene TRBJ1-6, with 10 bases lining up with TRBD1. The CDR3 reads CASSEEGQGYSPLHF. The DNA for the CDR3 is TGTGCCAGCAGTGAAGAGGGACAGGGGTATTCACCCCTCCACTTT.